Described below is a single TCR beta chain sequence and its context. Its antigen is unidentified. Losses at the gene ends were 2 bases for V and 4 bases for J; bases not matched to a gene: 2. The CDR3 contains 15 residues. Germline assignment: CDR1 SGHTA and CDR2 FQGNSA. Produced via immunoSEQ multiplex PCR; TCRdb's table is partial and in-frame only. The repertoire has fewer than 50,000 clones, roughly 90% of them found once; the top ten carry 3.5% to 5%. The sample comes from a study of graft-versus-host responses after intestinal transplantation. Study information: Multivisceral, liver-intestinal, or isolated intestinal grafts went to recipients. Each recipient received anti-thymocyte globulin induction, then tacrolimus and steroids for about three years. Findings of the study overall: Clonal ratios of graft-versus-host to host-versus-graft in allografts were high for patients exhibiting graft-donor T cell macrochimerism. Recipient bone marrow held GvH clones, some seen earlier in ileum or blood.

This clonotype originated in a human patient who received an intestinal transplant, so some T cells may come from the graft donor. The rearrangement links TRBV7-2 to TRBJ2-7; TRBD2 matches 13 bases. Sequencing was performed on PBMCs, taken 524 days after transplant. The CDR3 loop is CASSLRTSGSYEQYF. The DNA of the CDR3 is TGTGCCAGCAGCTTAAGGACTAGCGGGAGTTACGAGCAGTACTTC.